This TCR beta chain was sequenced during a study of spatial heterogeneity in lung cancer. Whole-study findings and limits: Detection of ubiquitous tumor TCRs in blood was higher at resection than follow-up.

The V end was cut by 6 bases, the J end by 7 bases, with 11 bases between. Germline-derived CDR1 and CDR2 are WSHSY and SAAADI. The CDR3 runs to 12 residues. This clonotype was counted many times. Its antigen is unknown. A single record per CDR3 protein comes from TCRdb applying MiXCR to the 5' RACE reads. The table lists tens of thousands of distinct CDR3 sequences, over 8.5% of them singletons, with about 7.1% in the top ten. This sample's time point: sample taken at primary tumor resection. Sequencing of whole RNA from tumor, nontumor lung or frozen PBMC involved no sorting. The sequenced sample was PBMCs, obtained at surgery. The TCR comes from a male donor with early-stage non-small cell lung cancer. The chain couples TRBV10-2 to TRBJ2-3, with D possibly matching TRBD1 (6 bases). The CDR3 sequence: CASRDSGNTQYF. The CDR3 nucleotides read TGCGCCAGCAGGGACAGCGGAAATACGCAGTATTTT.